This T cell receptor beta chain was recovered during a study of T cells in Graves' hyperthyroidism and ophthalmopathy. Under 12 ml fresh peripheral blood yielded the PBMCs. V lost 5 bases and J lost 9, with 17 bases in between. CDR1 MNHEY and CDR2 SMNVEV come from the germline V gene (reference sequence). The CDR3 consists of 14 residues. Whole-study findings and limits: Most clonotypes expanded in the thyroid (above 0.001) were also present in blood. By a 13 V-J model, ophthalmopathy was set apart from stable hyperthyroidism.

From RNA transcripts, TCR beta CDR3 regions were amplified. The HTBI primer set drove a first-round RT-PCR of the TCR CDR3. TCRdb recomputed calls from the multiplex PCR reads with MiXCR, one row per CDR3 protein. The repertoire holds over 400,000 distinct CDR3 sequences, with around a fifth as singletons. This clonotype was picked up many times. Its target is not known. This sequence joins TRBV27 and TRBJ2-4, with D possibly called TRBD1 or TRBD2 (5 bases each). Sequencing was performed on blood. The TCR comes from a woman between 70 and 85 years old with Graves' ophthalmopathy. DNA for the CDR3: TGTGCCAGCAGTCCGGCGGCACGAGGGACCATTCAGTACTTC. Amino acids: CASSPAARGTIQYF.